Shown below are 20 T cell receptor beta chains from a single sample sequenced in a study of cytomegalovirus exposure and HLA in healthy donors. Primers included in the PCR were 60 Vbeta and 13 Jbeta primers. Produced via immunoSEQ multiplex PCR; TCRdb's table is partial and in-frame only. The profile covers fewer than 150,000 clones, with about 80% appearing a single time and around 5% taken by the ten largest. Input material: PBMCs. These TCRs come from a male donor in good health and CMV-seronegative.

The chain recombines TRBV30 with TRBJ2-7, with TRBD1 as a possible D gene (6 bases). There are 13 residues in the CDR3. V lost 2 bases to trimming and J lost 1 base, with 9 bases between them. Germline loops: CDR1 GTSNPN, CDR2 SVGIG (reference sequence). In DNA, the CDR3 is TGTGCCTGGAGTCATGGACAGTCCTACGAGCAGTACTTC. It is translated as CAWSHGQSYEQYF. Filled out from reference TRBV30 and TRBJ2-7, the complete variable domain reads SQTIHQWPATLVQPVGSPLSLECTVEGTSNPNLYWYRQAAGRGLQLLFYSVGIGQISSEVPQNLSASRPQDRQFILSSKKLLLSDSGFYLCAWSHGQSYEQYFGPGTRLTVT.

The chain employs TRBV2 and TRBJ1-3, with D possibly matching TRBD1 (5 bases). Germline V gene data show CDR1 as SNHLY and CDR2 as FYNNEI. The CDR3 covers 15 residues. Deletions cut 7 bases from V and 4 bases from J, with 17 bases between. CDR3 loop: CASTTPGVGGNTIYF. As DNA, the CDR3 is TGTGCCAGCACCACGCCGGGGGTGGGGGGAAACACCATATATTTT.

V usage is TRBV10-2 and J usage is TRBJ1-6; D gene unclear. The CDR3 runs to 16 residues. Trimming removed 5 bases at V and 8 bases at J, with 19 bases between. Germline V CDR1 and CDR2: WSHSY, SAAADI. The CDR3 loop reads CASSPLSREEDSPLHF. CDR3 bases: TGCGCCAGCAGTCCCCTGAGTAGGGAGGAGGATTCACCCCTCCACTTT.

This rearrangement joins TRBV5-1 to TRBJ1-1, with D tentatively TRBD1 (6 bases). Trimming removed 3 bases at V and 0 bases at J, with 21 bases between. The V gene's germline CDR1 is SGHRS and CDR2 YFSETQ. This CDR3 has 18 residues. CDR3 amino acids: CASSSDSGQLGMNTEAFF. The CDR3 coding sequence is TGCGCCAGCAGCTCAGATTCAGGACAGTTAGGAATGAACACTGAAGCTTTCTTT.

The V and J genes are TRBV14 and TRBJ1-1; D is unclear. Trimming removed 0 bases at V and 5 bases at J, with 10 bases between. The CDR3 totals 14 residues. Germline V gene lookup returns CDR1 SGHDN and CDR2 FVKESK. The DNA for the CDR3 is TGTGCCAGCAGCCAAGATTTACGGGGTACTGAAGCTTTCTTT. This translates into CASSQDLRGTEAFF.

This clone showed up just a few times. The V gene is TRBV11-2, the J gene TRBJ2-7, with D possibly matching TRBD1 (7 bases). The CDR3 loop spans 14 amino acids. V was trimmed by 0 bases and J by 6 bases, leaving 12 bases between them. CDR1 is SGHAT, CDR2 FQNNGV, per germline. The CDR3 nucleotides read TGTGCCAGCAGCTTAGATAGGCAGGGGGGCGAGCAGTACTTC. Protein sequence: CASSLDRQGGEQYF.

Only one count was recorded for this clone. The V call is TRBV2, the J call TRBJ2-5; a possible D gene is TRBD2 (5 bases). The tail of the sequence fits TRBJ2-7 better, so the J call may be wrong. The CDR3 has 15 amino acids. Per germline, CDR1 SNHLY and CDR2 FYNNEI. The CDR3 region is CASSEGRAFLYEQYF. The DNA of the CDR3 is TGTGCCAGCAGTGAAGGGCGGGCGTTCCTATACGAGCAGTACTTC.

CDR3 nucleotide sequence: TGTGCCAGTAGTGGGTACAGCCACCTGTTTTTT. Translated: CASSGYSHLFF. The gene calls are TRBV19 and TRBJ1-4; D is unclear. The CDR3 loop spans 11 amino acids. CDR1 LNHDA and CDR2 SQIVND come from the germline V gene (reference sequence). V lost 5 bases and J 14 bases, leaving 12 bases between the germline ends.

This chain connects TRBV7-2 to TRBJ1-2; D ambiguous. The CDR3 totals 14 residues. CDR1 SGHTA and CDR2 FQGNSA come from the germline V gene. Trimming took off 6 bases at V and 3 bases at J, with 14 bases between the two ends. The CDR3 loop reads CASRIPTEDYGYTF. CDR3 bases: TGTGCCAGCAGGATACCCACAGAAGACTATGGCTACACCTTC.

This clone has just one count. The CDR3 sequence is CASTFLAEAFF. CDR3 sequence (DNA): TGTGCCAGCACCTTCTTAGCTGAAGCTTTCTTT. The J gene is TRBJ1-1, the V gene TRBV5-5; D is undetermined. The ends were cut back, 6 bases at V and 6 bases at J, with 9 bases in the middle. The CDR3 covers 11 residues. Germline values: CDR1 SGHKS, CDR2 YYEKEE (reference sequence).

As for this clone: Distinct nucleotide sequences in the sample also encode this CDR3. This rearrangement joins TRBV7-3 to TRBJ1-1, with D possibly TRBD1 on 5 matching bases. V dropped 4 bases and J dropped 1 base, with 7 bases sitting between them. There are 13 residues in the CDR3. The germline gives CDR1 SGHTA, CDR2 FQGTGA. The CDR3 here is CASSSTGNTEAFF. The CDR3 DNA follows: TGTGCCAGCAGCTCTACAGGGAACACTGAAGCTTTCTTT.

The gene calls are TRBV10-1 and TRBJ1-1; TRBD1 matches 9 bases. Germline CDR1 is WNHNN and CDR2 is SYGVQD (reference sequence). The CDR3 is made up of 13 amino acids. With V trimmed by 3 bases and J by 9 bases, 5 bases remained unmatched. The chain's CDR3 is CASSDPGTGKAFF. CDR3 sequence (DNA): TGCGCCAGCAGTGACCCTGGGACAGGGAAAGCTTTCTTT.

V is TRBV19 and J is TRBJ2-5; possible D gene TRBD2, 5 bases. CDR3 length equals 11 residues. V lost 7 bases to trimming and J lost 7 bases, with 10 bases between them. Germline-derived CDR1 and CDR2 are LNHDA and SQIVND (reference sequence). The CDR3 nucleotides read TGTGCCAGTAAGGCGGGTCTGACCCAGTACTTC. Amino acid sequence: CASKAGLTQYF. Based on the CDR3 plus reference TRBV19 and TRBJ2-5, the full variable domain is DGGITQSPKYLFRKEGQNVTLSCEQNLNHDAMYWYRQDPGQGLRLIYYSQIVNDFQKGDIAEGYSVSREKKESFPLTVTSAQKNPTAFYLCASKAGLTQYFGPGTRLLVL.

CDR3 in DNA: TGTGCCAGCAGCACCAGGGACTATGGCTACACCTTC. Residues: CASSTRDYGYTF. V is TRBV7-2 and J is TRBJ1-2, with D possibly matching TRBD1 (5 bases). The V gene lost 5 bases and the J gene lost 3 bases, with 7 bases spanning the gap. From germline, CDR1 is SGHTA and CDR2 FQGNSA. The CDR3 sequence is 12 residues long.

About this clone itself: Other DNA sequences in this sample translate to the same CDR3. The chain joins TRBV6-1 to TRBJ2-7, with D possibly matching TRBD2 (6 bases). This CDR3 is 14 amino acids long. The V and J ends lost 8 bases and 4 bases respectively, with 18 bases between them. CDR1 MNHNS and CDR2 SASEGT come from the germline V gene. CDR3 sequence reads: CASSGRGSSYEQYF. In nucleotides, the CDR3 is TGTGCCAGCTCCGGGAGAGGGTCCTCTTACGAGCAGTACTTC.

CDR3 sequence: CASSFDTNTEAFF. CDR3 DNA sequence: TGTGCCAGCAGTTTTGACACGAACACTGAAGCTTTCTTT. The chain is built from TRBV25-1 and TRBJ1-1; D is unclear. Trimming left V 5 bases short and J 1 base short, with 8 bases between. This CDR3 contains 13 residues. The germline gives CDR1 MGHDK, CDR2 SYGVNS.

The chain has TRBV9 and TRBJ1-2, with D hard to call. The V end was cut by 0 bases, the J end by 4 bases, with 10 bases between. Germline values: CDR1 SGDLS, CDR2 YYNGEE. CDR3 length: 14 amino acids. CDR3 residues: CASSVETGFYGYTF. DNA of the CDR3: TGTGCCAGCAGCGTAGAAACGGGGTTCTATGGCTACACCTTC. Using reference TRBV9 and TRBJ1-2 for the parts outside the CDR3, the full variable domain is DSGVTQTPKHLITATGQRVTLRCSPRSGDLSVYWYQQSLDQGLQFLIQYYNGEERAKGNILERFSAQQFPDLHSELNLSSLELGDSALYFCASSVETGFYGYTFGSGTRLTVV.

CDR3 in DNA: TGTGCCAGCAGCCAGACAGTTGAAAAACTGTTTTTT. Its protein product is CASSQTVEKLFF. The V and J genes are TRBV28 and TRBJ1-4; TRBD1 is a possible D gene (5 bases). CDR1 is MDHEN and CDR2 is SYDVKM in the germline V gene. This CDR3 spans 12 amino acids. Trimming cost V 6 bases and J 7 bases, with 9 bases left between them. Combining the CDR3 with reference TRBV28 and TRBJ1-4 gives the whole variable domain DVKVTQSSRYLVKRTGEKVFLECVQDMDHENMFWYRQDPGLGLRLIYFSYDVKMKEKGDIPEGYSVSREKKERFSLILESASTNQTSMYLCASSQTVEKLFFGSGTQLSVL.

In this sample, this clone turned up once. V is TRBV6-1 and J is TRBJ2-7, with a tentative D call TRBD1 (6 bases). The ends were cut back, 4 bases at V and 2 bases at J, with 15 bases in the middle. The CDR3 spans 15 residues. Germline CDR1 is MNHNS and CDR2 is SASEGT. This chain's CDR3 is CASSVTGSKPYEQYF. CDR3 sequence (DNA): TGTGCCAGCAGTGTAACAGGGTCCAAACCCTACGAGCAGTACTTC.

In this sample, this clone turned up a few times. The CDR3 DNA is TGTGCCAGCTCGAACCTGGAGTCTCGCAATGAGCAGTTCTTC. This codes for CASSNLESRNEQFF. The chain uses TRBV18 and TRBJ2-1; D unresolved. CDR3 size: 14 residues. V gave up 6 bases and J gave up 6 bases, with 15 bases separating them. The germline CDR1 and CDR2 sequences are KGHSH and LQKENI. Filled out from reference TRBV18 and TRBJ2-1, the complete variable domain reads NAGVMQNPRHLVRRRGQEARLRCSPMKGHSHVYWYRQLPEEGLKFMVYLQKENIIDESGMPKERFSAEFPKEGPSILRIQQVVRGDSAAYFCASSNLESRNEQFFGPGTRLTVL.